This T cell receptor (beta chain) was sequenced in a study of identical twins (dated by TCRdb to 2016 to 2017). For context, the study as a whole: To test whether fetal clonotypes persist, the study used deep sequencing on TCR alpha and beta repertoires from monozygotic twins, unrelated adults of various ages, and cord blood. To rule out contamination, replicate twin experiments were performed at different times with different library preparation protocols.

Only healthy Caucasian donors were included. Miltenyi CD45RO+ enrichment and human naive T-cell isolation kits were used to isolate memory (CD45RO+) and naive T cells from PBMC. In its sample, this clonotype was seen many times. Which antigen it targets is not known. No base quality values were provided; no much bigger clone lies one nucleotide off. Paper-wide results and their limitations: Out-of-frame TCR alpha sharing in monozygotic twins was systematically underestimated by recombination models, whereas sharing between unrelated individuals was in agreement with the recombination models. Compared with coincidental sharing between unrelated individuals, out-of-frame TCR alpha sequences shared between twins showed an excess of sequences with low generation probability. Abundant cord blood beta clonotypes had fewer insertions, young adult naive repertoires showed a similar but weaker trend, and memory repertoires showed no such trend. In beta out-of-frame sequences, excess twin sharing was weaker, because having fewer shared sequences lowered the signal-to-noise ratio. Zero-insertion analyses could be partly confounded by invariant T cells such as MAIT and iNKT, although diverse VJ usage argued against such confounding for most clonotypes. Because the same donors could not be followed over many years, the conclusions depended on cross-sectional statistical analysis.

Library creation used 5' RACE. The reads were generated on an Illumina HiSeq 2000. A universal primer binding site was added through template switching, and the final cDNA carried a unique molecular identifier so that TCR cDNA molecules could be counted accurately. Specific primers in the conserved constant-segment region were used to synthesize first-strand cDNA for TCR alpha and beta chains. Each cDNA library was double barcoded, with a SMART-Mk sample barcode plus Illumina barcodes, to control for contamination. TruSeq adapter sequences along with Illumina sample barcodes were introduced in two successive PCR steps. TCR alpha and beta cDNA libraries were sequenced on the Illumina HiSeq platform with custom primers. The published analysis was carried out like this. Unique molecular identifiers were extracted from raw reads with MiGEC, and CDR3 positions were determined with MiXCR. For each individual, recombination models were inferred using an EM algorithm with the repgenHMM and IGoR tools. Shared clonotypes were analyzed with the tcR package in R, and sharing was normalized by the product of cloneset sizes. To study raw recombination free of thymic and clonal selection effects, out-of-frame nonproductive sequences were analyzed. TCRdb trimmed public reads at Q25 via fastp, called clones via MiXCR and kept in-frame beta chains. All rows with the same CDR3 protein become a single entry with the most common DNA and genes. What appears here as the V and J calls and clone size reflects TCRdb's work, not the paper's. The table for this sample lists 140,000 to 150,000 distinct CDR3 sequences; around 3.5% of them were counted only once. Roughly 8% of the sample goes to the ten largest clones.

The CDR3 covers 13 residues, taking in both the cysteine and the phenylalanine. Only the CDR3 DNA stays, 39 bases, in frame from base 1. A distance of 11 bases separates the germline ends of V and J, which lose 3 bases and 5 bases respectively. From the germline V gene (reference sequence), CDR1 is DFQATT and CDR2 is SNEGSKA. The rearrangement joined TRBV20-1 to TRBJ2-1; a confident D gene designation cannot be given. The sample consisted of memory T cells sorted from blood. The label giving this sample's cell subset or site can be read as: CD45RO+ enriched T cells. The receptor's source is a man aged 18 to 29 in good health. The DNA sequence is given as TGCAGTGCTAGTCGCGACATACACAATGAGCAGTTCTTC. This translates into CSASRDIHNEQFF.